What follows are 10 T cell receptor beta chains derived from one specimen sequenced in a study of breast tumors, draining lymph nodes, adjacent tissues. TCRdb reanalysed the multiplex PCR reads using MiXCR and keeps one entry per CDR3 protein. The sample contains 150,000 to 200,000 distinct CDR3 sequences, around a third of which appear only once. The lymph nodes were axillary draining lymph nodes from breast cancer patients. The sequencing input was axillary lymph node tissue. Receptor source: a female donor with breast cancer. Some clones in this sample may be carry-over from other donors' samples.

This clonotype was counted many times. This could be a read error, since a much larger clone is one nucleotide away. The V gene is TRBV10-3, the J gene TRBJ2-6, with D perhaps matching TRBD1 (5 bases). The CDR3 spans 20 residues. Germline V lookup: CDR1 ENHRY, CDR2 SYGVKD. In DNA, the CDR3 is TGTGCCATCAGTGAGTCTACGGCCAGGGCACTTTGCTCTGGGGCCAACGTCCTGCCTTTC. Translated: CAISESTARALCSGANVLPF.

The gene calls are TRBV18 and TRBJ1-3; D is uncertain. This CDR3 contains 13 residues. The V and J ends lost 5 bases and 0 bases respectively, with 5 bases between them. Germline CDR1 reads KGHSH; CDR2 reads LQKENI. CDR3 DNA: TGTGCCAGCTCAACAGACTCTGGAAACACCATATATTTT. It translates to CASSTDSGNTIYF.

In its sample, this clonotype was seen many times. CDR3 sequence (DNA): TGTGCCAGCAGCTTCCGACCGGCGAGAAATGAAAAACTGTTTTTT. Translating gives CASSFRPARNEKLFF. The chain couples TRBV9 to TRBJ1-4; D is unclear. Germline V lookup: CDR1 SGDLS, CDR2 YYNGEE. This CDR3 region has 15 residues. Trimming pared 4 bases from V and 5 bases from J, leaving 15 bases between.

A few counts support this clonotype. A much bigger clone sits one base away, suggesting this may be a read error. The J gene is TRBJ2-7, the V gene TRBV6-1; the D is unclear. Per the germline V gene, CDR1 is MNHNS and CDR2 is SASEGT. The CDR3 has 13 residues. V lost 8 bases and J 4 bases, leaving 15 bases between the germline ends. The CDR3 DNA reads as TGTGCCAGCGGTGTAGTCGACGGGTACGAGCAGTACTTC. Its translation: CASGVVDGYEQYF.

Ten or more counts support this clonotype. The V call is TRBV19, the J call TRBJ2-1; tentative D call: TRBD1 (6 bases). CDR1 is LNHDA, CDR2 SQIVND, per germline (reference sequence). Trimming removed 4 bases from V and 3 bases from J, with 16 bases in between. CDR3 size: 16 residues. CDR3 loop: CASSTGAGSVYNEQFF. The CDR3 DNA reads TGTGCCAGTAGTACAGGGGCTGGTAGCGTCTACAATGAGCAGTTCTTC.

The genes are TRBV28 and TRBJ2-3; the D gene is possibly TRBD2 (6 bases). Germline V gene lookup returns CDR1 MDHEN and CDR2 SYDVKM. Between the trimmed V and J ends, which lost 3 bases and 2 bases, there was a span of 12 bases. The CDR3 is 15 residues long. CDR3 bases: TGTGCCAGCAGTTTTGCGGGATCATTCACAGATACGCAGTATTTT. It yields the protein CASSFAGSFTDTQYF.

In this sample, this clonotype turned up a few times. V is TRBV18 and J is TRBJ1-2, with 7 bases lining up with TRBD1. Germline lookup yields CDR1 KGHSH and CDR2 LQKENI. This CDR3 has 14 residues. Trimming cost V 5 bases and J 4 bases; bases outside gene matches: 7. CDR3 sequence reads: CASSAGQPSYGYTF. The CDR3 DNA sequence: TGTGCCAGCTCAGCGGGACAGCCGAGCTATGGCTACACCTTC. Full variable domain (remainder filled in from reference TRBV18 and TRBJ1-2): NAGVMQNPRHLVRRRGQEARLRCSPMKGHSHVYWYRQLPEEGLKFMVYLQKENIIDESGMPKERFSAEFPKEGPSILRIQQVVRGDSAAYFCASSAGQPSYGYTFGSGTRLTVV.

The rearrangement uses TRBV15 and TRBJ1-1, with a weak D call TRBD1 (5 bases). The V gene's germline CDR1 is LNHNV and CDR2 YYDKDF (reference sequence). Trimming removed 5 bases from V and 4 bases from J, with 11 bases in between. The CDR3 has 13 residues. The CDR3 is CATSWTSGTEAFF. DNA for the CDR3: TGTGCCACCAGCTGGACATCCGGCACTGAAGCTTTCTTT.

This clonotype has at least ten counts. The gene calls are TRBV3-1 and TRBJ2-7; D possibly corresponds to TRBD2 (5 bases). This CDR3 is 14 amino acids long. V was pared by 1 base and J by 7 bases, with 14 bases between. The germline gives CDR1 LGHDT, CDR2 YNNKEL (reference sequence). The CDR3 here is CASSQVDGVGEQYF. The CDR3 region has the DNA TGTGCCAGCAGCCAAGTTGACGGGGTGGGTGAGCAGTACTTC.

The chain uses TRBV5-4 and TRBJ2-6, with TRBD2 matching 15 bases. Germline trimming cut 4 bases from V and 4 bases from J; bases unmatched to any gene: 9. Germline CDR1 and CDR2: SGHNT and YYREEE (reference sequence). The CDR3 is made up of 19 amino acids. The CDR3 is CASSPGLAGGPTGANVLTF. In DNA form, the CDR3 reads TGTGCCAGCAGCCCTGGACTAGCGGGAGGGCCGACCGGGGCCAACGTCCTGACTTTC.